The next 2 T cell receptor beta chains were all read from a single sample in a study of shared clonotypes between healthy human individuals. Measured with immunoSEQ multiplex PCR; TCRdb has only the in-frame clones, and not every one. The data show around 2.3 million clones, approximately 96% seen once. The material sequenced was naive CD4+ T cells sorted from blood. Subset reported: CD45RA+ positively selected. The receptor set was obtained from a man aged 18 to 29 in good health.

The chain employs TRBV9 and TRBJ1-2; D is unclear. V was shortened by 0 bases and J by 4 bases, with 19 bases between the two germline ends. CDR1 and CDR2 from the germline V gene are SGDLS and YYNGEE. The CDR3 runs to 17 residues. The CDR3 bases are TGTGCCAGCAGCGTAGGGAAGTACTGGGAGGGTCCCTATGGCTACACCTTC. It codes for CASSVGKYWEGPYGYTF. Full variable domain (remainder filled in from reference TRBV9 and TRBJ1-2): DSGVTQTPKHLITATGQRVTLRCSPRSGDLSVYWYQQSLDQGLQFLIQYYNGEERAKGNILERFSAQQFPDLHSELNLSSLELGDSALYFCASSVGKYWEGPYGYTFGSGTRLTVV.

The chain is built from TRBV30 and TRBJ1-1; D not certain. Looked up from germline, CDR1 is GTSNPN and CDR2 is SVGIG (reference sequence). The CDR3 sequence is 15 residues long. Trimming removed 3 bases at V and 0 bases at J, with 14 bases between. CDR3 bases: TGTGCCTGGAGCCCCCCCGGGAGGCTGAACACTGAAGCTTTCTTT. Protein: CAWSPPGRLNTEAFF.